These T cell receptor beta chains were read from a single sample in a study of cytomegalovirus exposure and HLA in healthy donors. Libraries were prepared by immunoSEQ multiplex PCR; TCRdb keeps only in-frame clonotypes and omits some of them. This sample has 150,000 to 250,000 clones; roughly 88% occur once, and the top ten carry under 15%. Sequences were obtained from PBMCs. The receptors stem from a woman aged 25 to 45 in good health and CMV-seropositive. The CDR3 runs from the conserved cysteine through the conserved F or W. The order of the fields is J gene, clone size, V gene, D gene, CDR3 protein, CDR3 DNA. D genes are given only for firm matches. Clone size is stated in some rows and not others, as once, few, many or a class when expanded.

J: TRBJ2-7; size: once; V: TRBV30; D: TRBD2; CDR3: CAWTKAGVLFYEQYF; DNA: TGTGCCTGGACTAAAGCGGGGGTATTATTCTACGAGCAGTACTTC
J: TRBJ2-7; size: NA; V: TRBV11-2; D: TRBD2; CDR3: CASSLDLSGSPNEQYF; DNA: TGTGCCAGCAGCTTAGATCTCAGCGGGAGCCCGAACGAGCAGTACTTC
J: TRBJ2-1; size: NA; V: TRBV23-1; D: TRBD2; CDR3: CASSRSSGRNGREQFF; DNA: TGCGCCAGCAGTCGATCTAGCGGGAGGAATGGCCGGGAGCAGTTCTTC
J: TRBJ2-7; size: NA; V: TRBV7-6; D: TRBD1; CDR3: CASSESGTGWSEQYF; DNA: TGTGCCAGCAGCGAATCCGGGACAGGGTGGTCCGAGCAGTACTTC
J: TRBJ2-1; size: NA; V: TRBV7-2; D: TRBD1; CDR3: CASSLGQEYNEQFF; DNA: TGTGCCAGCAGTCTCGGACAGGAGTACAATGAGCAGTTCTTC
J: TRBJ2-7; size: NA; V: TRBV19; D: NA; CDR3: CASSKTPGGVSSYEQYF; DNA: TGTGCCAGTAGTAAGACCCCGGGTGGCGTGTCCTCCTACGAGCAGTACTTC
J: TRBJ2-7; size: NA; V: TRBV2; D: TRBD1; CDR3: CASSVGQGAFYEQYF; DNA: TGTGCCAGCAGTGTGGGACAGGGGGCTTTCTACGAGCAGTACTTC
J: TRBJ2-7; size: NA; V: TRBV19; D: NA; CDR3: CASSILERVSQPYEQYF; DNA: TGTGCCAGTAGTATCCTGGAGAGGGTGTCCCAACCCTACGAGCAGTACTTC
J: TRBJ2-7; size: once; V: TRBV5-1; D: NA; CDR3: CASSLVTGTFSYEQYF; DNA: TGCGCCAGCAGCTTGGTGACAGGTACTTTTTCCTACGAGCAGTACTTC
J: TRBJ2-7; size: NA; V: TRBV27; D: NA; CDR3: CASSPLLLGEAYEQYF; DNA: TGTGCCAGCAGTCCGCTCCTTTTGGGTGAGGCCTACGAGCAGTACTTC
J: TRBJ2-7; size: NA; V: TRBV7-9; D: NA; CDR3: CASSFPVAEQYF; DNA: TGTGCCAGCAGCTTCCCAGTGGCCGAGCAGTACTTC
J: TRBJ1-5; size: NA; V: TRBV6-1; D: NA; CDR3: CASSLQGWGNQPQHF; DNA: TGTGCCAGCAGTCTACAGGGATGGGGCAATCAGCCCCAGCATTTT
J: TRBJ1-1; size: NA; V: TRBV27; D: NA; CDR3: CASSLSNGAVTKAFF; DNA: TGTGCCAGCAGTTTATCGAACGGCGCGGTTACCAAAGCTTTCTTT
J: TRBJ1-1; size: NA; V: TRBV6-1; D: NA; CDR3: CASSENGGPAFF; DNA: TGTGCCAGCAGTGAAAACGGGGGTCCGGCTTTCTTT
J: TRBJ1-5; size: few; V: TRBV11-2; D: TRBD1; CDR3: CASSLAGGQPQHF; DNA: TGTGCCAGCAGCTTAGCAGGGGGACAGCCCCAGCATTTT
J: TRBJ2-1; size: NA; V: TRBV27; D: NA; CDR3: CASSTRGTSNEQFF; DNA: TGTGCCAGCAGTACAAGAGGTACTAGTAATGAGCAGTTCTTC
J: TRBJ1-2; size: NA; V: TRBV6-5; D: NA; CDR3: CASSQSQGNYGYTF; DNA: TGTGCCAGCAGTCAGTCTCAGGGGAACTATGGCTACACCTTC
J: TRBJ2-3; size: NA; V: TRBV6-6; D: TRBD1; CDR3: CASSFAPGGLQYF; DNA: TGTGCCAGCAGTTTCGCTCCAGGGGGCCTGCAGTATTTT
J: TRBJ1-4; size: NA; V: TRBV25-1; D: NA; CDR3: CASTGVFDNEKLFF; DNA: TGTGCCAGCACAGGGGTCTTTGATAATGAAAAACTGTTTTTT
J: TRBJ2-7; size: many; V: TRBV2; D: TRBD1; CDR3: CASSVGTGWVNTYEQYF; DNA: TGTGCCAGCAGTGTAGGGACAGGTTGGGTAAATACCTACGAGCAGTACTTC
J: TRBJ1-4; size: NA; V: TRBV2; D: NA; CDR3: CASNSRGGNEKLFF; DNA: TGTGCCAGCAACTCCCGGGGGGGGAATGAAAAACTGTTTTTT
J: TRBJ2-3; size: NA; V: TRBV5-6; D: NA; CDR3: CASSLTVVRGDTQYF; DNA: TGTGCCAGCAGCTTGACCGTGGTAAGGGGTGATACGCAGTATTTT
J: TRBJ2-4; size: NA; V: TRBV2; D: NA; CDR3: CASTGRRESKNIQYF; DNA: TGTGCCAGTACAGGAAGAAGGGAATCCAAAAACATTCAGTACTTC
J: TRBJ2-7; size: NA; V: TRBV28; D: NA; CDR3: CASSLSGYEQYF; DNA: TGTGCCAGCAGTTTGTCAGGGTACGAGCAGTACTTC
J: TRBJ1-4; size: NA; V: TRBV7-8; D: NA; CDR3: CASSLDRAEYGKLFF; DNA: TGTGCCAGCAGCTTAGACAGGGCGGAGTACGGAAAACTGTTTTTT
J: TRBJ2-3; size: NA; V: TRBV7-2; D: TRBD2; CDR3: CASSPGLATDTQYF; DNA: TGTGCCAGCAGCCCCGGACTAGCGACAGATACGCAGTATTTT
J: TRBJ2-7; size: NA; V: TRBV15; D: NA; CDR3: CATSRDTGNYEQYF; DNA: TGTGCCACCAGCAGAGATACCGGGAATTACGAGCAGTACTTC
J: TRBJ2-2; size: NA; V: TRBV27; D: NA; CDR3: CASSLIGAMVNTGELFF; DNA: TGTGCCAGCAGTCTTATTGGGGCGATGGTGAACACCGGGGAGCTGTTTTTT
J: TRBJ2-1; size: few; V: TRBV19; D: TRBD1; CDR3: CASSMDRDNEQFF; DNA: TGTGCCAGTAGTATGGACAGGGACAATGAGCAGTTCTTC
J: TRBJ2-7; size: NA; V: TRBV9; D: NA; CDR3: CASSVDHSSYEQYF; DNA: TGTGCCAGCAGCGTAGATCACAGCTCCTACGAGCAGTACTTC
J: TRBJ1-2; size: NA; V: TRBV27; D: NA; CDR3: CASSPPGRYYGYTF; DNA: TGTGCCAGCAGTCCCCCCGGGAGATACTATGGCTACACCTTC
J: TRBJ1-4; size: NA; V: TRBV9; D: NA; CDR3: CASSSRGGINEKLFF; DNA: TGTGCCAGCAGCTCGCGCGGGGGGATTAATGAAAAACTGTTTTTT
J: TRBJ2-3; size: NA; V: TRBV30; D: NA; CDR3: CAWATGDTQYF; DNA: TGTGCCTGGGCAACGGGGGATACGCAGTATTTT
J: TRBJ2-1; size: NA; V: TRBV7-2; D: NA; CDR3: CASSSTRGPYNEQFF; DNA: TGTGCCAGCAGCTCGACTAGAGGCCCCTACAATGAGCAGTTCTTC
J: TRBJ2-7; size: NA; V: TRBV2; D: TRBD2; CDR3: CASSDLTSGRNEQYF; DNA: TGTGCCAGCAGCGATTTGACTAGCGGGAGAAACGAGCAGTACTTC
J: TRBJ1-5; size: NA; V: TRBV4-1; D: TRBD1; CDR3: CASSQDPTGTGGDQPQHF; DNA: TGCGCCAGCAGCCAAGATCCTACCGGGACAGGGGGTGATCAGCCCCAGCATTTT
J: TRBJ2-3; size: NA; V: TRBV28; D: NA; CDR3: CASSFPSAGVLADTQYF; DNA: TGTGCCAGCAGTTTCCCCTCCGCAGGGGTCCTCGCGGATACGCAGTATTTT
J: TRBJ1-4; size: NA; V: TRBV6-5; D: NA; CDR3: CASSYSWGLNEKLFF; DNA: TGTGCCAGCAGTTACTCTTGGGGGCTTAATGAAAAACTGTTTTTT
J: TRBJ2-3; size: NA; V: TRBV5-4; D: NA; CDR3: CASSPTSAGSTDTQYF; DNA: TGTGCCAGCAGCCCAACTTCAGCGGGTAGCACAGATACGCAGTATTTT
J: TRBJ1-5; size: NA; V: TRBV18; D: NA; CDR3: CASSPDLGVGDNQPQHF; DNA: TGTGCCAGCTCACCAGATTTAGGGGTTGGAGACAATCAGCCCCAGCATTTT
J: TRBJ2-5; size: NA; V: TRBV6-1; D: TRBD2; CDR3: CASRPGEGLLETQYF; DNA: TGTGCCAGCAGGCCCGGGGAGGGGTTATTGGAGACCCAGTACTTC
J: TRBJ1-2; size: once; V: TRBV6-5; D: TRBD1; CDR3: CASSKGQGASGYTF; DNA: TGTGCCAGCAGTAAAGGACAGGGGGCGTCGGGCTACACCTTC
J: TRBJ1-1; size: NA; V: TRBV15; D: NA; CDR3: CATSIKFQGSTEAFF; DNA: TGTGCCACCAGCATAAAATTTCAGGGGTCCACTGAAGCTTTCTTT
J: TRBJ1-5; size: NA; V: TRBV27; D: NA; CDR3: CASRPRQPNQPQHF; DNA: TGTGCCAGCAGACCACGACAGCCTAATCAGCCCCAGCATTTT
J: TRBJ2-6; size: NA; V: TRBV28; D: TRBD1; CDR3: CASAKIRTGALSGANVLTF; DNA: TGTGCCAGCGCTAAAATAAGGACAGGGGCCCTCTCTGGGGCCAACGTCCTGACTTTC
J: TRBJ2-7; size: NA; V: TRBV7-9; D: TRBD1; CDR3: CASSLGRGSGQGLYEQYF; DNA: TGTGCCAGCAGCTTAGGAAGGGGATCGGGACAGGGTCTCTACGAGCAGTACTTC
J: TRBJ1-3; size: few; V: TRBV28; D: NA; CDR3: CASSADSSGNTIYF; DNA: TGTGCCAGCAGCGCTGACAGCTCTGGAAACACCATATATTTT
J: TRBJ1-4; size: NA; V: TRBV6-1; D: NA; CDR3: CASSGVWPNEKLFF; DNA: TGTGCCAGCAGTGGTGTTTGGCCTAATGAAAAACTGTTTTTT
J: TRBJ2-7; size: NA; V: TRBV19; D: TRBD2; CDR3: CATVGLAGASYEQYF; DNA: TGTGCCACAGTGGGACTAGCGGGGGCCTCCTACGAGCAGTACTTC
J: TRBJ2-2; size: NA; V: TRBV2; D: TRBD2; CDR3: CASTPTSGRNGGELFF; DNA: TGTGCCAGCACCCCGACTAGCGGGAGAAATGGTGGGGAGCTGTTTTTT
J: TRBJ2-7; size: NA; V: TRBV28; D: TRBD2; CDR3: CASSSGGRADEQYF; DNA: TGTGCCAGCAGTTCGGGGGGGAGGGCCGACGAGCAGTACTTC
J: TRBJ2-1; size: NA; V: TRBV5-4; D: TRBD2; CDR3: CASSSGGGRDNEQFF; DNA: TGTGCCAGCAGCAGCGGGGGAGGTAGGGACAATGAGCAGTTCTTC
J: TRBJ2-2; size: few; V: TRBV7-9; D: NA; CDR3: CASSLVADTGELFF; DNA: TGTGCCAGCAGCTTAGTGGCGGATACCGGGGAGCTGTTTTTT
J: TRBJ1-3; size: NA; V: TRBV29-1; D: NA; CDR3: CSVDGSGNTIYF; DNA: TGCAGCGTCGACGGGTCTGGAAACACCATATATTTT
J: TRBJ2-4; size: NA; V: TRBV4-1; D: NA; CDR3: CASSQAGAKNIQYF; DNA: TGCGCCAGCAGCCAAGCGGGAGCCAAAAACATTCAGTACTTC